This is a list of T cell receptor beta chains from one sample in a study of T cell responses to AZD1222 COVID-19 vaccine. The method was immunoSEQ multiplex PCR; TCRdb's version includes in-frame clones alone and lacks a portion of them. The profile shows 100,000 to 150,000 clones, 88% of them singletons. The sample in question was peripheral blood, obtained on day 0 of AZD1222 vaccination. Receptors originate from an adult in good health. The CDR3 runs from the conserved cysteine through the conserved F or W. Each record gives: D gene, J gene, V gene, clone size, CDR3 DNA, CDR3 protein. D genes are given only for firm matches. Size values are once, few and many counts, or a class for expanded clones, and some rows have none.

D gene: TRBD1
J gene: TRBJ1-2
V gene: TRBV3-1/TRBV3-2
clone size: NA
CDR3 DNA: TGTGCCAGCAGCCAAGATAACAGGGGTTTGGGCTACACCTTC
CDR3 protein: CASSQDNRGLGYTF

D gene: TRBD1
J gene: TRBJ2-7
V gene: TRBV27
clone size: NA
CDR3 DNA: TGTGCCAGCAACCCGCCAGGGGGCTACGAGCAGTACTTC
CDR3 protein: CASNPPGGYEQYF

D gene: NA
J gene: TRBJ1-2
V gene: TRBV7-9
clone size: NA
CDR3 DNA: TGTGCCAGCAATCGTGACGGAGCTAACTATGGCTACACCTTC
CDR3 protein: CASNRDGANYGYTF

D gene: NA
J gene: TRBJ2-3
V gene: TRBV10-3
clone size: NA
CDR3 DNA: TGTGCCATTAAAGAGGGTTCAAGCACAGATACGCAGTATTTT
CDR3 protein: CAIKEGSSTDTQYF

D gene: NA
J gene: TRBJ1-1
V gene: TRBV7-9
clone size: NA
CDR3 DNA: TGTGCCAGCAGCTCTTCCGGACAGTATGAAGCTTTCTTT
CDR3 protein: CASSSSGQYEAFF

D gene: TRBD1
J gene: TRBJ1-2
V gene: TRBV7-9
clone size: NA
CDR3 DNA: TGTGCCAGCAGCTCTTACAGGGGAAACTATGGCTACACCTTC
CDR3 protein: CASSSYRGNYGYTF

D gene: NA
J gene: TRBJ1-2
V gene: TRBV30
clone size: NA
CDR3 DNA: TGTGCCTGGAGTCCCCAGACAGGACTCTATGGCTACACCTTC
CDR3 protein: CAWSPQTGLYGYTF

D gene: TRBD2
J gene: TRBJ2-1
V gene: TRBV9
clone size: NA
CDR3 DNA: TGTGCCAGCAGCGTAGTTGTCGGGGGGTACAATGAGCAGTTCTTC
CDR3 protein: CASSVVVGGYNEQFF

D gene: NA
J gene: TRBJ1-3
V gene: TRBV5-1
clone size: NA
CDR3 DNA: TGCGCCAGCAGCTTGGTGGGGGGGCGAATTGGCTCTGGAAACACCATATATTTT
CDR3 protein: CASSLVGGRIGSGNTIYF

D gene: NA
J gene: TRBJ1-1
V gene: TRBV7-9
clone size: NA
CDR3 DNA: TGTGCCAGCAGCCGCGGGTTGGGGGACACTGAAGCTTTCTTT
CDR3 protein: CASSRGLGDTEAFF

D gene: NA
J gene: TRBJ2-1
V gene: TRBV7-9
clone size: few
CDR3 DNA: TGTGCCAGCAGGAAAGGACAGACTAACAATGAGCAGTTCTTC
CDR3 protein: CASRKGQTNNEQFF

D gene: NA
J gene: TRBJ1-1
V gene: TRBV5-1
clone size: NA
CDR3 DNA: TGCGCCAGCAGCTTGGGGCCGGACAGGAACACTGAAGCTTTCTTT
CDR3 protein: CASSLGPDRNTEAFF

D gene: NA
J gene: TRBJ2-7
V gene: TRBV2
clone size: NA
CDR3 DNA: TGTGCCAGCAGCCCTCGGGCCCGCCTTTCCTACGAGCAGTACTTC
CDR3 protein: CASSPRARLSYEQYF

D gene: TRBD2
J gene: TRBJ2-7
V gene: TRBV10-1
clone size: NA
CDR3 DNA: TGCGCCAGCCGACTAGCCCACGAGCAGTACTTC
CDR3 protein: CASRLAHEQYF

D gene: TRBD1
J gene: TRBJ2-1
V gene: TRBV5-4
clone size: NA
CDR3 DNA: TGTGCCAGCAGCTTGGGACAGGGGGCGTACTACAATGAGCAGTTCTTC
CDR3 protein: CASSLGQGAYYNEQFF

D gene: NA
J gene: TRBJ1-1
V gene: TRBV5-6
clone size: NA
CDR3 DNA: TGTGCCAGCAGCTTGTTAGGAACTGAAGCTTTCTTT
CDR3 protein: CASSLLGTEAFF

D gene: TRBD1
J gene: TRBJ1-1
V gene: TRBV5-1
clone size: NA
CDR3 DNA: TGCGCCAGCAGACAAGAAGCGGGACAGGGTGCTTTCTTT
CDR3 protein: CASRQEAGQGAFF

D gene: NA
J gene: TRBJ2-3
V gene: TRBV5-1
clone size: NA
CDR3 DNA: TGCGCCAGCAGCTTGGTGCGCAGGGGTGAATCGGATACGCAGTATTTT
CDR3 protein: CASSLVRRGESDTQYF

D gene: NA
J gene: TRBJ2-2
V gene: TRBV14
clone size: NA
CDR3 DNA: TGTGCCAGCAGCGGGCCGCTAACCGGGGAGCTGTTTTTT
CDR3 protein: CASSGPLTGELFF

D gene: TRBD1
J gene: TRBJ1-1
V gene: TRBV28
clone size: NA
CDR3 DNA: TGTGCCAGCAGTAGGACAGGGGATACCGCCATGAACACTGAAGCTTTCTTT
CDR3 protein: CASSRTGDTAMNTEAFF

D gene: NA
J gene: TRBJ1-2
V gene: TRBV19
clone size: NA
CDR3 DNA: TGTGCCAGTAGTAATGTCGAGGGCTTGGGCTATGGCTACACCTTC
CDR3 protein: CASSNVEGLGYGYTF

D gene: TRBD1
J gene: TRBJ2-3
V gene: TRBV12-3/TRBV12-4
clone size: NA
CDR3 DNA: TGTGCCACTCGACAGGGGGTCACAGATACGCAGTATTTT
CDR3 protein: CATRQGVTDTQYF

D gene: NA
J gene: TRBJ2-7
V gene: TRBV9
clone size: NA
CDR3 DNA: TGTGCCAGCAGCGTAGGGGTGGAACCCTACGAGCAGTACTTC
CDR3 protein: CASSVGVEPYEQYF

D gene: NA
J gene: TRBJ2-7
V gene: TRBV19
clone size: NA
CDR3 DNA: TGTGCCAGTAGTATAGACAGCTCCTACGAGCAGTACTTC
CDR3 protein: CASSIDSSYEQYF

D gene: TRBD1
J gene: TRBJ1-2
V gene: TRBV12-3/TRBV12-4
clone size: NA
CDR3 DNA: TGTGCCAGCAGTCTAACAGGGGTACGGGGCTACACCTTC
CDR3 protein: CASSLTGVRGYTF

D gene: TRBD2
J gene: TRBJ2-5
V gene: TRBV30
clone size: NA
CDR3 DNA: TGTGCCTGGAGTGGGTCGGGGGGGTTCCAAGAGACCCAGTACTTC
CDR3 protein: CAWSGSGGFQETQYF

D gene: TRBD1
J gene: TRBJ2-5
V gene: TRBV28
clone size: once
CDR3 DNA: TGTGCCAGCAGTAACCGGGACAGGGGATTTAGCGGACAAGAGACCCAGTACTTC
CDR3 protein: CASSNRDRGFSGQETQYF

D gene: NA
J gene: TRBJ2-7
V gene: TRBV11-3
clone size: NA
CDR3 DNA: TGTGCCAGCAGCTTATGGGGCCGGGACTCGTACGAGCAGTACTTC
CDR3 protein: CASSLWGRDSYEQYF

D gene: TRBD1
J gene: TRBJ2-2
V gene: TRBV7-2
clone size: NA
CDR3 DNA: TGTGCCAGCAGCTTAGCAGGTGGGACAGGGAGGAGCGCCGGGGAGCTGTTTTTT
CDR3 protein: CASSLAGGTGRSAGELFF

D gene: TRBD1
J gene: TRBJ2-7
V gene: TRBV7-2
clone size: NA
CDR3 DNA: TGTGCCAGCAGCTTCACTCCGGGACAGGGGTACGAGCAGTACTTC
CDR3 protein: CASSFTPGQGYEQYF

D gene: TRBD1
J gene: TRBJ1-1
V gene: TRBV27
clone size: NA
CDR3 DNA: TGTGCCAGCAGTTTCGGGGGACAGGGAAGGGCTTTCTTT
CDR3 protein: CASSFGGQGRAFF

D gene: TRBD1
J gene: TRBJ1-4
V gene: TRBV19
clone size: NA
CDR3 DNA: TGTGCCAGTAGTGGACAGGGTAGAGAAAAACTGTTTTTT
CDR3 protein: CASSGQGREKLFF

D gene: TRBD1
J gene: TRBJ2-5
V gene: TRBV7-6
clone size: NA
CDR3 DNA: TGTGCCAGCAGCTTAGCCCCAGGACAGGGGGCAGGAGAGACCCAGTACTTC
CDR3 protein: CASSLAPGQGAGETQYF

D gene: NA
J gene: TRBJ1-1
V gene: TRBV7-3
clone size: NA
CDR3 DNA: TGTGCCAGCAGCTCGTATGGGACTGAAGCTTTCTTT
CDR3 protein: CASSSYGTEAFF

D gene: NA
J gene: TRBJ1-5
V gene: TRBV11-2
clone size: NA
CDR3 DNA: TGTGCCAGCAGCCCCTCGGCGCTACTGACTGATCAGCCCCAGCATTTT
CDR3 protein: CASSPSALLTDQPQHF

D gene: TRBD1
J gene: TRBJ2-1
V gene: TRBV6-1
clone size: NA
CDR3 DNA: TGTGCCAGCAGTGATAAGGGATGGGACAGGGGGCGCAACAATGAGCAGTTCTTC
CDR3 protein: CASSDKGWDRGRNNEQFF

D gene: NA
J gene: TRBJ2-3
V gene: TRBV27
clone size: NA
CDR3 DNA: TGTGCCAGCAGAAGACAGCCTAGCACAGATACGCAGTATTTT
CDR3 protein: CASRRQPSTDTQYF

D gene: NA
J gene: TRBJ2-7
V gene: TRBV7-2
clone size: NA
CDR3 DNA: TGTGCCAGCAGCTTAGGCGGGGTTTACGAGCAGTACTTC
CDR3 protein: CASSLGGVYEQYF

D gene: TRBD1
J gene: TRBJ1-2
V gene: TRBV18
clone size: few
CDR3 DNA: TGTGCCAGCTCACCTCAAAGCGGACAGGGATTAAACTATGGCTACACCTTC
CDR3 protein: CASSPQSGQGLNYGYTF

D gene: NA
J gene: TRBJ1-1
V gene: TRBV6-6
clone size: NA
CDR3 DNA: TGTGCCAGCAGTCCACAGGTTACCACGGTTATGAACACTGAAGCTTTCTTT
CDR3 protein: CASSPQVTTVMNTEAFF

D gene: TRBD2
J gene: TRBJ2-5
V gene: TRBV9
clone size: NA
CDR3 DNA: TGTGCCAGCAGCGCGGGACTAGCGGGAGTAGAGACCCAGTACTTC
CDR3 protein: CASSAGLAGVETQYF

D gene: NA
J gene: TRBJ2-5
V gene: TRBV10-3
clone size: NA
CDR3 DNA: TGTGCCATCAGTGAGTCGGATGGAGGCCGGGGCCAGTACTTC
CDR3 protein: CAISESDGGRGQYF

D gene: TRBD1
J gene: TRBJ1-2
V gene: TRBV11-2
clone size: few
CDR3 DNA: TGTGCCAGCAGCTCTCGGACAGGGTGGAACTATGGCTACACCTTC
CDR3 protein: CASSSRTGWNYGYTF

D gene: NA
J gene: TRBJ2-2
V gene: TRBV11-2
clone size: NA
CDR3 DNA: TGTGCCAGCAGCTTAGGTCCGAACACCGGGGAGCTGTTTTTT
CDR3 protein: CASSLGPNTGELFF

D gene: NA
J gene: TRBJ1-6
V gene: TRBV10-3
clone size: NA
CDR3 DNA: TGTGCCATCAGAGGGGGAACTGGGTCACCCCTCCACTTT
CDR3 protein: CAIRGGTGSPLHF

D gene: TRBD1
J gene: TRBJ2-3
V gene: TRBV9
clone size: NA
CDR3 DNA: TGTGCCAGCAGCCCAGGGGGCTCAGTCACAGATACGCAGTATTTT
CDR3 protein: CASSPGGSVTDTQYF

D gene: NA
J gene: TRBJ2-3
V gene: TRBV9
clone size: NA
CDR3 DNA: TGTGCCAGCAACTCCCGGTCGAGCACAGATACGCAGTATTTT
CDR3 protein: CASNSRSSTDTQYF

D gene: TRBD2
J gene: TRBJ2-2
V gene: TRBV4-1
clone size: NA
CDR3 DNA: TGCGCCAGCAGCCAAGACGAGACTAGCGGGACGAACACCGGGGAGCTGTTTTTT
CDR3 protein: CASSQDETSGTNTGELFF

D gene: NA
J gene: TRBJ1-3
V gene: TRBV9
clone size: NA
CDR3 DNA: TGTGCCAGCAGCTCCCGGGACACGATCTCTGGAAACACCATATATTTT
CDR3 protein: CASSSRDTISGNTIYF

D gene: NA
J gene: TRBJ1-4
V gene: TRBV5-5
clone size: NA
CDR3 DNA: TGTGCCAGCAGCTTTCGAGGGGGGGCGAGTAATGAAAAACTGTTTTTT
CDR3 protein: CASSFRGGASNEKLFF

D gene: NA
J gene: TRBJ1-6
V gene: TRBV19
clone size: NA
CDR3 DNA: TGTGCCAGTAGTAGGTCCAGGGCCGATAATTCACCCCTCCACTTT
CDR3 protein: CASSRSRADNSPLHF

D gene: TRBD2
J gene: TRBJ2-1
V gene: TRBV10-3
clone size: NA
CDR3 DNA: TGTGCCATCAGTGGGAAAAGGACTAGCGGGGGGGCGGTCTACAATGAGCAGTTCTTC
CDR3 protein: CAISGKRTSGGAVYNEQFF

D gene: NA
J gene: TRBJ1-3
V gene: TRBV7-2
clone size: NA
CDR3 DNA: TGTGCCAGCAGCTTAGCCCCTGGGGCTGGAAACACCATATATTTT
CDR3 protein: CASSLAPGAGNTIYF

D gene: NA
J gene: TRBJ2-7
V gene: TRBV19
clone size: NA
CDR3 DNA: TGTGCCAGTAGCCGACAGGAGAGCTCCTACGAGCAGTACTTC
CDR3 protein: CASSRQESSYEQYF

D gene: NA
J gene: TRBJ2-3
V gene: TRBV7-2
clone size: NA
CDR3 DNA: TGTGCCAGCAGCTTATGGGCGGGGGCCCGCACAGATACGCAGTATTTT
CDR3 protein: CASSLWAGARTDTQYF